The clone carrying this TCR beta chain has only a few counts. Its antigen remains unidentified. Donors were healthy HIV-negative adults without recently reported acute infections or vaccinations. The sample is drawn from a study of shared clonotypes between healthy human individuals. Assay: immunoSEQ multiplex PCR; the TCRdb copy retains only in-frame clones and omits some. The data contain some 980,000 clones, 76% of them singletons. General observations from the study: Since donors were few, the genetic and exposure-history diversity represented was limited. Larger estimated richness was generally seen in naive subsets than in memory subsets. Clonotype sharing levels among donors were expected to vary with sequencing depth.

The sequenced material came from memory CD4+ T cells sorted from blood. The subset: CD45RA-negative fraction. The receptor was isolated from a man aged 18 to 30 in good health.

The CDR3 DNA is TGTGCCAGCACTAGGGACAGCTCTGGGGCCAACGTCCTGACTTTC. Translating it yields CASTRDSSGANVLTF. The rearrangement links TRBV7-3 to TRBJ2-6; 7 bases line up with TRBD1. Trimming took 7 bases from V and 0 from J; bases not matched to a gene: 3. The CDR3 is 15 amino acids. CDR1 is SGHTA and CDR2 is FQGTGA in the germline V gene.